These 23 T cell receptor beta chains came from one sample sequenced in a study of blood T cell repertoires in COVID-19. Clones were read by immunoSEQ multiplex PCR, and TCRdb kept only the in-frame ones, dropping some. The sample contains about 64,000 clones, around nine tenths of which appear only once. Sequencing was carried out using PBMCs or T cells enriched from blood (not recorded which). The origin of the receptors is a woman in her thirties or forties who had recovered from COVID-19.

The J gene is TRBJ1-2, the V gene TRBV5-1, with a weak D call TRBD1 (6 bases). This CDR3 spans 13 amino acids. Looked up from germline, CDR1 is SGHRS and CDR2 is YFSETQ. Trimming removed 0 bases from V and 3 bases from J, with 6 bases in between. DNA of the CDR3: TGCGCCAGCAGCTTGGACAGGGACTATGGCTACACCTTC. This encodes CASSLDRDYGYTF. Full variable domain (remainder filled in from reference TRBV5-1 and TRBJ1-2): KAGVTQTPRYLIKTRGQQVTLSCSPISGHRSVSWYQQTPGQGLQFLFEYFSETQRNKGNFPGRFSGRQFSNSRSEMNVSTLELGDSALYLCASSLDRDYGYTFGSGTRLTVV.

The chain links TRBV3-1 (or the pseudogene TRBV3-2) to TRBJ2-3, with D possibly TRBD1 on 5 matching bases. V was shortened by 0 bases and J by 4 bases, with 14 bases between the two germline ends. CDR1 is LGHDT, CDR2 YNNKEL, per germline (reference sequence). The CDR3 runs 16 residues. In nucleotides, the CDR3 is TGTGCCAGCAGCCAAGATGGGGCTAGTGGGGCAGATACGCAGTATTTT. Its translation is CASSQDGASGADTQYF.

V usage is TRBV6-1 and J usage is TRBJ1-4; no clear D gene. Trimming pared 0 bases from V and 2 bases from J, leaving 7 bases between. The CDR3 covers 15 residues. Germline V CDR1 and CDR2: MNHNS, SASEGT. The CDR3: CASSEAVSTNEKLFF. As DNA, the CDR3 is TGTGCCAGCAGTGAAGCAGTAAGCACTAATGAAAAACTGTTTTTT.

This chain joins TRBV10-3 and TRBJ2-1, with no clear D. The length of the CDR3 is 12 residues. Germline loops: CDR1 ENHRY, CDR2 SYGVKD. The V and J ends lost 2 bases and 8 bases respectively, with 7 bases between them. As DNA, the CDR3 is TGTGCCATCAGTGAGATTTCTCATGAGCAGTTCTTC. Its translation is CAISEISHEQFF.

The gene calls are TRBV5-5 and TRBJ2-7, with 12 nucleotides matching TRBD2. V was pared by 2 bases and J by 3 bases, with 6 bases of the junction left unmatched. From germline, CDR1 is SGHKS and CDR2 YYEKEE (reference sequence). This CDR3 comprises 16 residues. CDR3 region: CASSFPSGGAIYEQYF. The CDR3 DNA sequence: TGTGCCAGCAGCTTTCCTAGCGGGGGGGCAATCTACGAGCAGTACTTC.

The chain links TRBV3-1 (or the pseudogene TRBV3-2) to TRBJ1-1; the D is unclear. Trimming cost V 2 bases and J 2 bases, with 12 bases left between them. CDR1 and CDR2 from the germline V gene are LGHDT and YNNKEL (reference sequence). This CDR3 contains 15 residues. Here the CDR3 DNA reads TGTGCCAGCAGCCAAAAAGATAGCCCCAACACTGAAGCTTTCTTT. This translates into CASSQKDSPNTEAFF.

This clone was found once. The J gene is TRBJ2-1, the V gene TRBV5-4; no reliable D call. This CDR3 has 17 amino acids. Germline CDR1 and CDR2: SGHNT and YYREEE (reference sequence). Trimming removed 0 bases at V and 2 bases at J, with 15 bases between. CDR3 bases: TGTGCCAGCAGCTTGGGTCCGCTTACCTCTACCTACAATGAGCAGTTCTTC. This encodes CASSLGPLTSTYNEQFF.

V gene TRBV20-1 combines with J gene TRBJ1-3, with D possibly matching TRBD1 (5 bases). Germline CDR1 DFQATT, CDR2 SNEGSKA (reference sequence). The V end lost 3 bases, the J end lost 4 bases, and 13 bases lay between the germline ends. The CDR3 is made up of 14 amino acids. The CDR3 reads CSASLAGRGNTIYF. In DNA, the CDR3 is TGCAGTGCTAGTCTGGCAGGGCGCGGAAACACCATATATTTT.

This rearrangement joins TRBV7-9 to TRBJ2-2; D might be TRBD1 (5 bases). V was trimmed by 1 base and J by 8 bases, leaving 11 bases between them. Germline lookup yields CDR1 SEHNR and CDR2 FQNEAQ (reference sequence). CDR3 length equals 14 residues. The CDR3 is CASSLGPAGGELFF. DNA of the CDR3: TGTGCCAGCAGCTTAGGGCCGGCAGGGGGGGAGCTGTTTTTT.

The chain uses TRBV29-1 and TRBJ2-3, with 13 nucleotides matching TRBD2. Unmatched junction bases numbered 9, after V lost 6 bases and J lost 3 bases. CDR1 and CDR2 (germline): SQVTM, ANQGSEA. The CDR3 totals 16 residues. The CDR3 nucleotides are TGCAGCGTGGGTGGACTAGCGGGGGACCCAACAGATACGCAGTATTTT. Translated, it gives CSVGGLAGDPTDTQYF.

There are a few counts of this clone. The V call is TRBV2, the J call TRBJ1-3; D might be TRBD1 (6 bases). The ends were cut back, 6 bases at V and 2 bases at J, with 14 bases in the middle. This CDR3 comprises 15 residues. CDR1 and CDR2 from the germline V gene are SNHLY and FYNNEI. The CDR3 DNA reads as TGTGCCAGCAGCGGTACAGGGTTCCCTGGAAACACCATATATTTT. Encoded protein: CASSGTGFPGNTIYF.

The chain couples TRBV3-1 (or the pseudogene TRBV3-2) to TRBJ2-3, with TRBD2 identical over 7 bases. The trim removed 1 base at V and 4 bases at J, leaving 8 bases unmatched. The germline V gene encodes CDR1 LGHDT and CDR2 YNNKEL (reference sequence). The CDR3 contains 16 residues. CDR3 in amino acids: CASSQGWDYDADTQYF. The CDR3 DNA follows: TGTGCCAGCAGCCAAGGATGGGACTATGACGCAGATACGCAGTATTTT.

CDR3 amino acids: CASKIGGNEKLFF. The DNA of the CDR3 is TGCGCCAGCAAAATCGGGGGTAATGAAAAACTGTTTTTT. This chain links TRBV5-1 with TRBJ1-4; possible D gene TRBD1, 5 bases. V dropped 6 bases and J dropped 4 bases, with 10 bases sitting between them. Germline CDR1 and CDR2: SGHRS and YFSETQ. The CDR3 covers 13 residues.

The table lists this clone with a count of one. V and J are TRBV11-2 and TRBJ2-5; no reliable D call. The CDR3 contains 11 residues. V gave up 5 bases and J gave up 5 bases, with 6 bases separating them. In germline, CDR1 is SGHAT, CDR2 FQNNGV. As DNA, the CDR3 is TGTGCCAGCAGCCCCGGGGAGACCCAGTACTTC. Protein product: CASSPGETQYF.

This clone was counted between two and nine times. This sequence joins TRBV24-1 and TRBJ1-5, with 8 bases identical to TRBD1. The CDR3 totals 15 residues. The germline CDR1 and CDR2 sequences are KGHDR and SFDVKD. Trimming at V came to 4 bases and at J to 7 bases, leaving 8 bases not matched to a gene. The CDR3 here is CATSETTGGTQPQHF. In DNA form, the CDR3 reads TGTGCCACCAGTGAGACCACAGGGGGGACGCAGCCCCAGCATTTT.

The CDR3 sequence: CASSETQRGRVDGYTF. The CDR3 DNA reads TGCGCCAGCAGTGAGACCCAGCGCGGCAGGGTGGATGGCTACACCTTC. This chain uses TRBV10-1 with TRBJ1-2, with D possibly TRBD1 on 5 matching bases. The germline V and J ends were trimmed by 2 bases and 6 bases, with 19 bases remaining between them. The CDR3 extends over 16 amino acids. Germline-derived CDR1 and CDR2 are WNHNN and SYGVQD (reference sequence).

The CDR3 DNA reads as TGCAGCGTTGATAGTGGCGAGGGTCAGCCCCAGCATTTT. It codes for CSVDSGEGQPQHF. This chain uses TRBV29-1 with TRBJ1-5; D not certain. Trimming removed 3 bases at V and 6 bases at J, with 12 bases between. Germline CDR1 reads SQVTM; CDR2 reads ANQGSEA. The length of the CDR3 is 13 residues. The full variable domain, its missing parts supplied by reference TRBV29-1 and TRBJ1-5, is SAVISQKPSRDICQRGTSLTIQCQVDSQVTMMFWYRQQPGQSLTLIATANQGSEATYESGFVIDKFPISRPNLTFSTLTVSNMSPEDSSIYLCSVDSGEGQPQHFGDGTRLSIL.

The chain combines TRBV6-5 with TRBJ2-4; maybe TRBD1 (6 bases). Germline-derived CDR1 and CDR2 are MNHEY and SVGAGI. There are 15 residues in the CDR3. Trimming removed 7 bases at V and 0 bases at J, with 13 bases between. The CDR3, as DNA: TGTGCCAGCAAGGACAGAGATATAGCCAAAAACATTCAGTACTTC. Protein product: CASKDRDIAKNIQYF.

The rearrangement links TRBV9 to TRBJ1-2; TRBD1 aligns across 12 bases. Germline V lookup: CDR1 SGDLS, CDR2 YYNGEE. Losses at the gene ends were 3 bases for V and 1 base for J; bases not matched to a gene: 7. The CDR3 runs to 17 residues. The CDR3 region is CASSATGTGGYNYGYTF. The CDR3 nucleotides read TGTGCCAGCAGCGCCACCGGGACAGGGGGCTATAACTATGGCTACACCTTC.

The J gene is TRBJ1-1, the V gene TRBV27; 7 positions match TRBD1. Losses at the gene ends were 6 bases for V and 11 bases for J; bases not matched to a gene: 6. Germline loops: CDR1 MNHEY, CDR2 SMNVEV (reference sequence). CDR3 length: 11 residues. CDR3 bases: TGTGCCAGCAGCCGGGGACAGCGGGCTTTCTTT. Translating gives CASSRGQRAFF.

The chain joins TRBV3-1 (or the pseudogene TRBV3-2) to TRBJ2-7, with D unresolved. The CDR3 spans 15 residues. Germline loops: CDR1 LGHDT, CDR2 YNNKEL (reference sequence). Trimming took 2 bases from V and 1 from J, leaving 12 bases between them. This chain's CDR3 is CASSQMVSDSYEQYF. The CDR3 coding sequence is TGTGCCAGCAGCCAAATGGTCTCAGATTCCTACGAGCAGTACTTC.

The gene calls are TRBV5-1 and TRBJ2-5; 7 nucleotides match TRBD1. The V gene end was trimmed by 0 bases and the J gene end by 7 bases; junction bases not matched to a gene: 6. The germline V gene has CDR1 SGHRS and CDR2 YFSETQ. The CDR3 totals 14 residues. The CDR3 DNA is TGCGCCAGCAGCTTGGGACCCGACAGGGCGACCCAGTACTTC. Protein: CASSLGPDRATQYF.

CDR3 sequence reads: CASSLAQGIQPYEQYF. The CDR3 DNA follows: TGTGCCAGCAGCTTAGCGCAGGGGATACAGCCCTACGAGCAGTACTTC. The V gene is TRBV7-9, the J gene TRBJ2-7, with D maybe TRBD1 (6 bases). V was pared by 0 bases and J by 2 bases, with 14 bases between. The CDR3 covers 16 residues. Germline lookup yields CDR1 SEHNR and CDR2 FQNEAQ (reference sequence).